These 26 T cell receptor beta chains share one sample of origin, sequenced in a study of T cells in Graves' hyperthyroidism and ophthalmopathy. RNA transcripts provided the source from which TCR beta CDR3 regions were amplified. When the TCR CDR3 underwent first-round RT-PCR, the HTBI primer set was used. TCRdb processed the multiplex PCR reads anew with MiXCR; each CDR3 protein has one entry. The table lists more than 500,000 distinct CDR3 sequences, 15% to 20% of them singletons. Source material: blood. Source of these receptors: a woman aged 25 to 39 with Graves' hyperthyroidism.

This clonotype showed up many times. The chain is built from TRBV3-1 and TRBJ1-1; D ambiguous. Trimming pared 4 bases from V and 2 bases from J, leaving 11 bases between. The germline V gene has CDR1 LGHDT and CDR2 YNNKEL (reference sequence). This CDR3 has 14 residues. The CDR3, as DNA: TGTGCCAGCAGCCTACTCTACAGAAACACTGAAGCTTTCTTT. Protein: CASSLLYRNTEAFF.

This clonotype was counted between two and nine times. The chain recombines TRBV9 with TRBJ2-3; no clear D gene. CDR1 and CDR2 from the germline V gene are SGDLS and YYNGEE. The CDR3 has 17 amino acids. Trimming removed 0 bases from V and 2 bases from J, with 16 bases in between. The CDR3 loop is CASSVGDGVAITDTQYF. The CDR3 DNA is TGTGCCAGCAGCGTAGGAGACGGCGTCGCCATCACAGATACGCAGTATTTT.

A few counts support this clonotype. The chain uses TRBV27 and TRBJ1-1; D is undetermined. With 0 bases removed from V and 4 bases from J, the gap between germline ends came to 12 bases. Germline V gives CDR1 MNHEY, CDR2 SMNVEV (reference sequence). The CDR3 loop spans 15 amino acids. CDR3 residues: CASSLSWEVGTEAFF. The CDR3 DNA sequence: TGTGCCAGCAGTTTATCTTGGGAGGTAGGCACTGAAGCTTTCTTT.

This clonotype has a count of ten or more. The genes are TRBV12-3 or TRBV12-4 and TRBJ1-5, with D possibly TRBD1 on 5 matching bases. Trimming pared 3 bases from V and 4 bases from J, leaving 13 bases between. There are 15 residues in the CDR3. CDR3 sequence: CASSLGRRPNQPQHF. CDR3 sequence (DNA): TGTGCCAGCAGTTTGGGGCGGCGGCCTAATCAGCCCCAGCATTTT.

This clonotype was seen more than once but under ten times. The chain employs TRBV7-9 and TRBJ2-2, with D hard to call. Trimming cost V 0 bases and J 3 bases, with 11 bases left between them. The CDR3 extends over 16 amino acids. CDR1 and CDR2 from the germline V gene are SEHNR and FQNEAQ (reference sequence). CDR3 amino acids: CASSLAWVPDTGELFF. CDR3 in DNA: TGTGCCAGCAGCTTAGCGTGGGTCCCAGACACCGGGGAGCTGTTTTTT. Supplemented by reference TRBV7-9 and TRBJ2-2, the full variable domain reads DTGVSQNPRHKITKRGQNVTFRCDPISEHNRLYWYRQTLGQGPEFLTYFQNEAQLEKSRLLSDRFSAERPKGSFSTLEIQRTEQGDSAMYLCASSLAWVPDTGELFFGEGSRLTVL.

This clonotype has just a few counts. The rearrangement links TRBV28 to TRBJ1-1, with TRBD1 as a possible D gene (6 bases). The V gene's germline CDR1 is MDHEN and CDR2 SYDVKM. The germline V and J ends were trimmed by 4 bases and 14 bases, with 20 bases remaining between them. The CDR3 spans 13 residues. CDR3 sequence: CASSSLSGYREFF. The CDR3 coding sequence is TGTGCCAGCAGTTCTTTAAGCGGTTACAGGGAGTTCTTT.

About this clonotype itself: An end of the junction differs from the germline gene, which may be a read error. The J gene is TRBJ2-1, the V gene TRBV9; possible D gene TRBD2, 6 bases. The CDR3 sequence is 15 residues long. CDR1 is SGDLS, CDR2 YYNGEE, per germline. The CDR3: CTSSVEAGPRNEQFF. CDR3 in DNA: TGTACCAGCAGCGTTGAGGCGGGGCCTAGAAATGAGCAGTTCTTC.

This clonotype has ten or more counts. The rearrangement links TRBV2 to TRBJ2-1; possibly TRBD2 for D (5 bases). Germline CDR1 SNHLY, CDR2 FYNNEI. With 8 bases removed from V and 6 bases from J, the gap between germline ends came to 20 bases. CDR3 length: 15 amino acids. CDR3 sequence reads: CASAGVGKVGNEQFF. The CDR3, as DNA: TGTGCCAGCGCCGGGGTGGGAAAAGTGGGCAATGAGCAGTTCTTC.

The chain links TRBV28 to TRBJ1-6, with D unclear. The CDR3 totals 14 residues. Germline V gene data show CDR1 as MDHEN and CDR2 as SYDVKM. Trimming stripped 5 bases from V and 7 bases from J, with 12 bases between. CDR3 sequence reads: CASSPEGRNSPLHF. DNA for the CDR3: TGTGCCAGCAGTCCCGAAGGGAGGAATTCACCCCTCCACTTT.

This clonotype was observed many times. V and J are TRBV20-1 and TRBJ2-1, with D perhaps given as TRBD1 or TRBD2 (5 bases each). Germline CDR1 is DFQATT and CDR2 is SNEGSKA (reference sequence). This CDR3 has 14 amino acids. The V end was cut by 5 bases, the J end by 4 bases, with 15 bases between. CDR3 nucleotide sequence: TGCAGTGCTGGCCCCGGGACCATTTACAATGAGCAGTTCTTC. Residues: CSAGPGTIYNEQFF.

Many counts were recorded for this clonotype. The V call is TRBV5-1, the J call TRBJ2-1; unclear D gene. Looked up from germline, CDR1 is SGHRS and CDR2 is YFSETQ. The CDR3 contains 13 residues. V gave up 0 bases and J gave up 6 bases, with 7 bases separating them. The CDR3 sequence: CASSLAGLNEQFF. In DNA, the CDR3 is TGCGCCAGCAGCTTGGCCGGCCTCAATGAGCAGTTCTTC. The full variable domain, in which reference TRBV5-1 and TRBJ2-1 provide the parts outside the CDR3, is KAGVTQTPRYLIKTRGQQVTLSCSPISGHRSVSWYQQTPGQGLQFLFEYFSETQRNKGNFPGRFSGRQFSNSRSEMNVSTLELGDSALYLCASSLAGLNEQFFGPGTRLTVL.

This clonotype was seen many times. The V gene is TRBV5-1, the J gene TRBJ1-1, with D possibly TRBD1 on 6 matching bases. CDR3 size: 14 residues. V gave up 2 bases and J gave up 1 base, with 9 bases separating them. Germline lookup yields CDR1 SGHRS and CDR2 YFSETQ. In DNA, the CDR3 is TGCGCCAGCAGCTTAGACAGGTGGAACACTGAAGCTTTCTTT. Its protein is CASSLDRWNTEAFF. The full variable domain, in which reference TRBV5-1 and TRBJ1-1 provide the parts outside the CDR3, is KAGVTQTPRYLIKTRGQQVTLSCSPISGHRSVSWYQQTPGQGLQFLFEYFSETQRNKGNFPGRFSGRQFSNSRSEMNVSTLELGDSALYLCASSLDRWNTEAFFGQGTRLTVV.

This clonotype showed up many times. The chain links TRBV11-2 to TRBJ2-2, with D tentatively TRBD2 (6 bases). The CDR3 consists of 16 residues. CDR1 and CDR2 from the germline V gene are SGHAT and FQNNGV. The ends were cut back, 3 bases at V and 5 bases at J, with 16 bases in the middle. The DNA of the CDR3 is TGTGCCAGCAGCTTGGTGGAGGGCCACGGAACCGGGGAGCTGTTTTTT. Translated, it gives CASSLVEGHGTGELFF.

This chain links TRBV20-1 with TRBJ2-3, with TRBD1 identical over 7 bases. Germline values: CDR1 DFQATT, CDR2 SNEGSKA (reference sequence). The trim removed 5 bases at V and 9 bases at J, leaving 5 bases unmatched. The CDR3 consists of 11 residues. CDR3 DNA sequence: TGCAGTGCTCGGGACAGAATCACGCAGTATTTT. This gives the protein CSARDRITQYF.

This clonotype was picked up many times. CDR3 DNA sequence: TGTGCCAGCAGCCAGACCGGGGCTACGTGGTCACCCCTCCACTTT. Translation: CASSQTGATWSPLHF. The chain has TRBV11-2 and TRBJ1-6; a weak D match, TRBD1 (5 bases). This CDR3 has 15 residues. Trimming took 5 bases from V and 10 from J, leaving 18 bases between them. CDR1 and CDR2 (germline): SGHAT, FQNNGV.

The chain couples TRBV6-5 to TRBJ1-4; D remains unclear. The CDR3 has 18 residues. Germline V gene sequence: CDR1 MNHEY, CDR2 SVGAGI. The germline V and J ends were trimmed by 2 bases and 2 bases, with 18 bases remaining between them. The CDR3 nucleotides read TGTGCCAGCAGTTACACTCCAGCCAGTTCCATGACTAATGAAAAACTGTTTTTT. Protein sequence: CASSYTPASSMTNEKLFF.

This clonotype was observed many times. The V and J genes are TRBV5-1 and TRBJ2-2, with a possible D match to TRBD1 (5 bases). V lost 4 bases and J lost 6, with 13 bases in between. This CDR3 spans 14 amino acids. The germline V gene encodes CDR1 SGHRS and CDR2 YFSETQ. The CDR3 DNA reads as TGCGCCAGCAGCACCGCCCAGGGTTCCGGGGAGCTGTTTTTT. Its translation: CASSTAQGSGELFF. The variable domain in full, with the rest retrieved from reference TRBV5-1 and TRBJ2-2, is KAGVTQTPRYLIKTRGQQVTLSCSPISGHRSVSWYQQTPGQGLQFLFEYFSETQRNKGNFPGRFSGRQFSNSRSEMNVSTLELGDSALYLCASSTAQGSGELFFGEGSRLTVL.

The chain is built from TRBV6-5 and TRBJ2-5; 10 bases line up with TRBD2. The CDR3 has 16 amino acids. After removal of 0 bases from V and 10 bases from J, the junction contained 11 bases not matched to a gene. Germline-derived CDR1 and CDR2 are MNHEY and SVGAGI. The CDR3 DNA follows: TGTGCCAGCAGTTACTCTAAGCGGGAGGGCCAATACCACCAGTACTTC. Amino acid sequence: CASSYSKREGQYHQYF.

This clonotype was recorded at least ten times. The chain combines TRBV11-2 with TRBJ2-3; D gene unclear. The CDR3 consists of 16 residues. Trimming took off 5 bases at V and 0 bases at J, with 15 bases between the two ends. CDR1 and CDR2 from the germline V gene are SGHAT and FQNNGV. CDR3 bases: TGTGCCAGCAGCGACGAACTCTGGCGGAGCACAGATACGCAGTATTTT. It encodes CASSDELWRSTDTQYF.

This clonotype was counted at least ten times. V is TRBV2 and J is TRBJ1-5; D gene unclear. V lost 3 bases and J lost 0, with 9 bases in between. The CDR3 runs 15 residues. Germline V lookup: CDR1 SNHLY, CDR2 FYNNEI. CDR3 residues: CASSEESYSNQPQHF. The CDR3, as DNA: TGTGCCAGCAGTGAGGAGAGCTATAGCAATCAGCCCCAGCATTTT.

There are many counts of this clonotype. The V call is TRBV7-9, the J call TRBJ1-1; D is unclear. This CDR3 contains 12 residues. V lost 1 base, J lost 7 bases, and 7 bases lay in between. CDR1 and CDR2 from the germline V gene are SEHNR and FQNEAQ (reference sequence). The CDR3 DNA reads as TGTGCCAGCAGCTTAGATACCGGTGAAGCTTTCTTT. This encodes CASSLDTGEAFF. The variable domain in full, completed from reference TRBV7-9 and TRBJ1-1, reads DTGVSQNPRHKITKRGQNVTFRCDPISEHNRLYWYRQTLGQGPEFLTYFQNEAQLEKSRLLSDRFSAERPKGSFSTLEIQRTEQGDSAMYLCASSLDTGEAFFGQGTRLTVV.

This clonotype was found a few times. V is TRBV18 and J is TRBJ2-5; D call uncertain. CDR3 length: 14 residues. Deletions cut 6 bases from V and 3 bases from J, with 14 bases between. Germline V gene lookup returns CDR1 KGHSH and CDR2 LQKENI. CDR3 sequence reads: CASSLHNGKETQYF. The CDR3 nucleotides are TGTGCCAGCTCTCTCCATAATGGGAAAGAGACCCAGTACTTC.

This clonotype appeared many times. The chain employs TRBV28 and TRBJ2-4, with D hard to call. Germline V lookup: CDR1 MDHEN, CDR2 SYDVKM. V was trimmed by 6 bases and J by 0 bases, leaving 15 bases between them. The CDR3 covers 16 residues. CDR3 sequence: CASSPGLLLAKNIQYF. CDR3 in DNA: TGTGCCAGCAGCCCTGGGTTGCTACTAGCCAAAAACATTCAGTACTTC.

The J gene is TRBJ1-1, the V gene TRBV29-1; possibly TRBD1 for D (6 bases). Per germline, CDR1 SQVTM and CDR2 ANQGSEA. V lost 4 bases and J 9 bases, leaving 15 bases between the germline ends. This CDR3 spans 12 amino acids. In DNA, the CDR3 is TGCAGCGTTGCAGGGGTGACAGCCCAAGCTTTCTTT. It yields the protein CSVAGVTAQAFF.

This clonotype was counted a few times. V is TRBV6-1 and J is TRBJ1-2; 7 bases align to TRBD1. The V gene end was trimmed by 6 bases and the J gene end by 4 bases; junction bases not matched to a gene: 14. Germline V gene sequence: CDR1 MNHNS, CDR2 SASEGT. The CDR3 has 16 residues. CDR3 sequence reads: CASSRGTDIYTYGYTF. CDR3 DNA: TGTGCCAGCAGCAGGGGGACGGATATCTACACCTATGGCTACACCTTC.

Concerning this clonotype itself: This may arise from a read error, as a much more abundant clone is one base away. The J gene is TRBJ2-1, the V gene TRBV6-2 or TRBV6-3; no reliable D call. Per germline, CDR1 MNHEY and CDR2 SVGEGT. The V end lost 2 bases, the J end lost 9 bases, and 5 bases lay between the germline ends. There are 11 residues in the CDR3. This CDR3 reads CASSYVGEQFF. In DNA, the CDR3 is TGTGCCAGCAGTTACGTGGGTGAGCAGTTCTTC.